This section outlines one T cell receptor (beta chain) sequence together with its context. The data belong to a study of patients and donors after allogeneic stem cell transplantation. V gave up 5 bases and J gave up 5 bases; unmatched junction bases: 11. The CDR3 extends over 15 amino acids. TCRdb processed the RT-PCR reads anew with MiXCR; each CDR3 protein has one entry. This sample yields about a million distinct CDR3 sequences, of which 15% to 20% are seen a single time; around 6% belongs to the top ten. V gene TRBV12-3 or TRBV12-4 combines with J gene TRBJ2-7, with 8 bases identical to TRBD1. The TCR originated in a human donor who was either an allogeneic HSCT recipient or a stem cell or donor lymphocyte infusion donor (not recorded which). It is not recorded whose cells these are; they may come from a transplant donor. The sample consisted of blood, either unsorted or a sorted T cell fraction (not recorded which). In nucleotides, the CDR3 is TGTGCCAGCAGTCTAGGACAGGGTCGATTGGACGAGCAGTACTTC. It yields the protein CASSLGQGRLDEQYF.